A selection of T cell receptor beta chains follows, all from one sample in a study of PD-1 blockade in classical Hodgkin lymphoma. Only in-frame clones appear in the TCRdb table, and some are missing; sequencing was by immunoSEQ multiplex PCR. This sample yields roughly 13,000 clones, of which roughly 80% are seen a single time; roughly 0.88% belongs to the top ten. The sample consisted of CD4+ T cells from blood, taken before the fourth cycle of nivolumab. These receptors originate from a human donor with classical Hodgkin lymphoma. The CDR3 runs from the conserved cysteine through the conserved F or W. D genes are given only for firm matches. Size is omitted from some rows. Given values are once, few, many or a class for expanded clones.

TGTGCCAGCAGTGCTAGCACAGATACGCAGTATTTT | CASSASTDTQYF | TRBJ2-3 | TRBV2 | NA | NA
TGTGCCAGCAGCTCAAGGGTCCCCGGGGCTGCTGGGGCCAACGTCCTGACTTTC | CASSSRVPGAAGANVLTF | TRBJ2-6 | TRBV11-2 | NA | NA
TGTGCCAGCAGCTTGGAGACAGCGAGTGAAAAACTGTTTTTT | CASSLETASEKLFF | TRBJ1-4 | TRBV5-4 | NA | NA
TGTGCTAGTGGTTTGGTTTTAACAGGGGGTAGATGGGAGACCCAGTACTTC | CASGLVLTGGRWETQYF | TRBJ2-5 | TRBV12-5 | NA | TRBD1
TGCGCCAGCAGCCCAGGGGACAGACCCTCCTACGAGCAGTACTTC | CASSPGDRPSYEQYF | TRBJ2-7 | TRBV5-1 | NA | TRBD1
TGTGCCAGCAGCTCCCGACCGGGGCCGGCGAGCTACACCTTC | CASSSRPGPASYTF | TRBJ1-2 | TRBV21-1 | NA | NA
TGTGCCAGCAGCGAGGGACTGGGGCGTGAAAAACTGTTTTTT | CASSEGLGREKLFF | TRBJ1-4 | TRBV5-6 | NA | NA
TGTGCCAGCAGCTTAGCCGAAGATACGCAGTATTTT | CASSLAEDTQYF | TRBJ2-3 | TRBV7-8 | NA | NA
TGTGCCAGCAGCTTGGCCGGGACAGGGGCAAATCAGCCCCAGCATTTT | CASSLAGTGANQPQHF | TRBJ1-5 | TRBV7-2 | NA | TRBD1
TGCGCCAGCAGCAGGGGGACAGGTAACACTGAAGCTTTCTTT | CASSRGTGNTEAFF | TRBJ1-1 | TRBV4-3 | NA | TRBD1
TGTGCCAGCAGTGAAGGGGCGGCGGGTGGCTACACCTTC | CASSEGAAGGYTF | TRBJ1-2 | TRBV2 | few | NA
TGTGCCAGCAGCCCCCAGGGACAGGTCTCTGGGGCCAATGTCCTGACTTTC | CASSPQGQVSGANVLTF | TRBJ2-6 | TRBV7-9 | once | TRBD1
TGTGCCAGTGGGACAGGGTTTAACAATCAGCCCCAGCATTTT | CASGTGFNNQPQHF | TRBJ1-5 | TRBV19 | NA | TRBD1
TGTGCCAGTAGTACCCAGTTCACAGATACGCAGTATTTT | CASSTQFTDTQYF | TRBJ2-3 | TRBV19 | NA | NA
TGTGCCAGTAGTATCGGACTAGCGATTTCCCACGAGCAGTACTTC | CASSIGLAISHEQYF | TRBJ2-7 | TRBV19 | NA | TRBD2
TGTGCCAGCAGCTTACAGGGGACCGGGGAGCTGTTTTTT | CASSLQGTGELFF | TRBJ2-2 | TRBV7-3 | NA | NA
TGTGCCACCAGCAGAGCCGGGACTCGGGAAAAACTGTTTTTT | CATSRAGTREKLFF | TRBJ1-4 | TRBV15 | NA | NA
TGTGCCAGCAAGGGGGCGGGGAATGAGCAGTTCTTC | CASKGAGNEQFF | TRBJ2-1 | TRBV6-5 | NA | NA
TGTGCCAGCAGCTTATATCAGAACACTGAAGCTTTCTTT | CASSLYQNTEAFF | TRBJ1-1 | TRBV11-1 | once | NA
TGTGCCAGCAGTCGACAGGGGGTCGGCACTGAAGCTTTCTTT | CASSRQGVGTEAFF | TRBJ1-1 | TRBV2 | NA | TRBD1
TGTGCCAGTAGTCTTACAGGGGACTCACCCCTCCACTTT | CASSLTGDSPLHF | TRBJ1-6 | TRBV19 | once | TRBD1
TGTGCCAGTAGTATCAACAGGGGGTTTGATGGCTACACCTTC | CASSINRGFDGYTF | TRBJ1-2 | TRBV19 | NA | TRBD1
TGCGCCAGCAGCCAGGGGACAGGGGGCCTCGGAGAGACCCAGTACTTC | CASSQGTGGLGETQYF | TRBJ2-5 | TRBV4-3 | NA | TRBD1
TGCGCCAGCAGCTTGGACACCTCCTACGAGCAGTACTTC | CASSLDTSYEQYF | TRBJ2-7 | TRBV5-1 | NA | NA
TGTGCCATCAGTGAGTCGGGAGCAACAGGGGAGCTGTTTTTT | CAISESGATGELFF | TRBJ2-2 | TRBV10-3 | NA | NA